This entry is about one T cell receptor (beta chain). V was clipped by 2 bases and J by 0 bases; unmatched bases: 6. Looked up from germline, CDR1 is LNHDA and CDR2 is SQIVND (reference sequence). The CDR3 consists of 16 residues. Here immunoSEQ multiplex PCR was the method, and the copy in TCRdb shows in-frame clones only, minus some. The sample holds hundreds of thousands of clones, approximately 81% seen once. This entry comes from a study of blood T cell repertoires in COVID-19. Study-wide context: T cells, B-cell-depleted T cells, or PBMCs supplied cDNA or gDNA.

The receptor comes from a woman aged 45-65 years who had recovered from COVID-19. The chain joins TRBV19 to TRBJ1-1; 7 bases agree with TRBD1. Sequenced material: PBMCs or T cells enriched from blood (not recorded which). CDR3 nucleotides: TGTGCCAGTAGTATATCTTCGACAGGGTTGAACACTGAAGCTTTCTTT. Amino acids: CASSISSTGLNTEAFF.